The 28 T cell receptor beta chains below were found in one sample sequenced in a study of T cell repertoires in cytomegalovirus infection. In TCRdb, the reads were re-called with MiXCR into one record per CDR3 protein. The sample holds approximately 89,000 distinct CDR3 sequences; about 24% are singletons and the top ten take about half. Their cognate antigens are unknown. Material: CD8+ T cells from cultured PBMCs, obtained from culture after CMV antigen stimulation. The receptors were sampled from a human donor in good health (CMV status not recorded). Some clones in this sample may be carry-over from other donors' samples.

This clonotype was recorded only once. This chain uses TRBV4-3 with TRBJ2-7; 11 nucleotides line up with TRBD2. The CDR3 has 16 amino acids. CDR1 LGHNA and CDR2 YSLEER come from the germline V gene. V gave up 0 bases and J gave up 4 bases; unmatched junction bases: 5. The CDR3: CASSQDWGLAVYEQYF. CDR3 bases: TGCGCCAGCAGCCAAGATTGGGGACTAGCGGTATACGAGCAGTACTTC.

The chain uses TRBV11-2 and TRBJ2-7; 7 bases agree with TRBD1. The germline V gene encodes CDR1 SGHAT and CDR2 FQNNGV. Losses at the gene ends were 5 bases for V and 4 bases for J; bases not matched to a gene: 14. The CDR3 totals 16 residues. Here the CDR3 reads CASSPAGTEVVYEQYF. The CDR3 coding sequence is TGTGCCAGCAGCCCGGCCGGGACAGAGGTTGTTTACGAGCAGTACTTC.

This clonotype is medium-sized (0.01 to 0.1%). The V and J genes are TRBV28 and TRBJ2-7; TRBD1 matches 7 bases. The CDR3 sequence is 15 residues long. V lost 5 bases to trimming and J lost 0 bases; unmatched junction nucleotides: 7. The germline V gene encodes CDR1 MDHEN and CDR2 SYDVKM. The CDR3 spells CASSPGTDDSYEQYF. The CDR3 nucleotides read TGTGCCAGCAGTCCCGGGACAGACGACTCCTACGAGCAGTACTTC.

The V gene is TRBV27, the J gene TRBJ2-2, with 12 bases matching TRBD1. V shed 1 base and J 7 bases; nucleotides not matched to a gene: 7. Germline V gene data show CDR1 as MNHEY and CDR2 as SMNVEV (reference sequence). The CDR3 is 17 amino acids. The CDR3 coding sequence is TGTGCCAGCAGTTTATGGGGACAGGGGGCGCCGGACGGGGAGCTGTTTTTT. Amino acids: CASSLWGQGAPDGELFF.

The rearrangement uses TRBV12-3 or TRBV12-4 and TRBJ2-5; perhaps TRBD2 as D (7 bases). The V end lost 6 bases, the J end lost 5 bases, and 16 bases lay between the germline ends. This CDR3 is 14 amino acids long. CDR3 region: CASRLGGAQETQYF. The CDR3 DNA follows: TGTGCCAGCAGATTGGGGGGGGCGCAGGAGACCCAGTACTTC.

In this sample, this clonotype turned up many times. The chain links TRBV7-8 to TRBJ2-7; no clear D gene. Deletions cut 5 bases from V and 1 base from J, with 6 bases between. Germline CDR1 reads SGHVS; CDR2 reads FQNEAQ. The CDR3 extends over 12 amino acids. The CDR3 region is CASSRASYEQYF. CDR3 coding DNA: TGTGCCAGCAGCCGGGCTTCCTACGAGCAGTACTTC. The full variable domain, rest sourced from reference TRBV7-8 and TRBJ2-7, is GAGVSQSPRYKVAKRGQDVALRCDPISGHVSLFWYQQALGQGPEFLTYFQNEAQLDKSGLPSDRFFAERPEGSVSTLKIQRTQQEDSAVYLCASSRASYEQYFGPGTRLTVT.

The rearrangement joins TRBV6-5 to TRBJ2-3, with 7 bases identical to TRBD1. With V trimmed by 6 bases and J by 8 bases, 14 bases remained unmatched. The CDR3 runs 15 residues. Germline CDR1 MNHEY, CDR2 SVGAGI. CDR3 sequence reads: CASSQQGSRPVTQYF. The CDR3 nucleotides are TGTGCCAGCAGCCAACAGGGGAGCCGCCCAGTTACGCAGTATTTT.

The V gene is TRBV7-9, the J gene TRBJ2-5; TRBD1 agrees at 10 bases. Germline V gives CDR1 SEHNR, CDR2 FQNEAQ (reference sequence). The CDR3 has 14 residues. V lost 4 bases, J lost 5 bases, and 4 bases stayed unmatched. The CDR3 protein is CASSSTGGGETQYF. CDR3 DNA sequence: TGTGCCAGCAGCTCGACAGGGGGCGGGGAGACCCAGTACTTC.

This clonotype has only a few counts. This CDR3 reads CASSQDLQGVDTEAFF. CDR3 bases: TGCGCCAGCAGCCAAGATCTCCAAGGGGTAGACACTGAAGCTTTCTTT. The V and J genes are TRBV4-3 and TRBJ1-1; D is possibly TRBD1 (5 bases). The germline CDR1 and CDR2 sequences are LGHNA and YSLEER. This CDR3 region has 16 residues. The germline V and J ends were trimmed by 0 bases and 3 bases, with 14 bases remaining between them.

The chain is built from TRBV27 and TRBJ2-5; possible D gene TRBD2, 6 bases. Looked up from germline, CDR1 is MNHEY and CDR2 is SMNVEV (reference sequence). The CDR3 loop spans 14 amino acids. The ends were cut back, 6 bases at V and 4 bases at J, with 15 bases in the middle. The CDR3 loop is CASSPGDGGETQYF. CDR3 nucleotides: TGTGCCAGCAGCCCGGGGGATGGCGGAGAGACCCAGTACTTC.

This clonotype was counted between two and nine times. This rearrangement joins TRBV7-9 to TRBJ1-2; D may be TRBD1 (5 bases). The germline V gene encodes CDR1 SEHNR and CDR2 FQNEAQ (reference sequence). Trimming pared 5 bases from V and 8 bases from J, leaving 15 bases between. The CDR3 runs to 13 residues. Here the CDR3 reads CASSVGGGSGYTF. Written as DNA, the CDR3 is TGTGCCAGCAGCGTGGGGGGGGGTTCCGGCTACACCTTC.

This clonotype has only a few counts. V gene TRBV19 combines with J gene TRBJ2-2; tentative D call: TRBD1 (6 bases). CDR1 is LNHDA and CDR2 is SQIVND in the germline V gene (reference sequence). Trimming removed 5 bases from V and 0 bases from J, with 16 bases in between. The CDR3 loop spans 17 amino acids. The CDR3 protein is CASSLQSTGANTGELFF. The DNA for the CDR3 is TGTGCCAGTAGTCTCCAATCGACAGGAGCGAACACCGGGGAGCTGTTTTTT.

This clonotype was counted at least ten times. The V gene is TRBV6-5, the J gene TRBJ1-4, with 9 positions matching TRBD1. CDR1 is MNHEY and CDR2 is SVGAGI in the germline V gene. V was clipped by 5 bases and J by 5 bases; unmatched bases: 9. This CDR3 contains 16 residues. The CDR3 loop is CASSLITGGRNEKLFF. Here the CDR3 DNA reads TGTGCCAGCAGTCTAATAACAGGGGGCCGGAATGAAAAACTGTTTTTT.

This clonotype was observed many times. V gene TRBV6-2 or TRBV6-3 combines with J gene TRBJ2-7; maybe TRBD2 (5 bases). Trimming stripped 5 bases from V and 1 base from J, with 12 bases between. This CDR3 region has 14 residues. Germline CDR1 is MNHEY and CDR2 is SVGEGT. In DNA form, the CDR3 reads TGTGCCAGCAGTCTGGGGAGTGCGTCCTACGAGCAGTACTTC. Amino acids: CASSLGSASYEQYF.

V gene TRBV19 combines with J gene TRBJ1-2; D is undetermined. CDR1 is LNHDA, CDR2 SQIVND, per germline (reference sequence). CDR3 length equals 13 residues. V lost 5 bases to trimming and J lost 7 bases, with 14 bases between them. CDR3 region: CASSVVSGAGYTF. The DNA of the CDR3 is TGTGCCAGTAGTGTTGTCTCAGGCGCTGGCTACACCTTC.

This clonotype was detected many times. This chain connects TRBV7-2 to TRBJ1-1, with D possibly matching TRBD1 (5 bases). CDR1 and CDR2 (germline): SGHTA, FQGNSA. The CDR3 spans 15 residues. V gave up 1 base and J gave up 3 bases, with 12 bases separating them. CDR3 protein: CASSLGWGGDTEAFF. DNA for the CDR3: TGTGCCAGCAGCTTAGGATGGGGAGGGGACACTGAAGCTTTCTTT.

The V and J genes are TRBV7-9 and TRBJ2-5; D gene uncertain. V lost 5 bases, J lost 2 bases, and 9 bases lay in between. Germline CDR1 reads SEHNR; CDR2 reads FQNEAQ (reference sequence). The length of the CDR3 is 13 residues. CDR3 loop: CASSPPVQETQYF. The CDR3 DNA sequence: TGTGCCAGCAGCCCGCCGGTTCAAGAGACCCAGTACTTC.

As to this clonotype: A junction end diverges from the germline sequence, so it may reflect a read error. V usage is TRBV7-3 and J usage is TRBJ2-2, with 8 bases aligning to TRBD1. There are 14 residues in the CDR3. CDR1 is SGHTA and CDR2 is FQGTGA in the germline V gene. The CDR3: CASRDRDKTGQLFF. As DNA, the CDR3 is TGTGCCAGCAGGGACAGGGATAAGACCGGGCAGCTGTTTTTT.

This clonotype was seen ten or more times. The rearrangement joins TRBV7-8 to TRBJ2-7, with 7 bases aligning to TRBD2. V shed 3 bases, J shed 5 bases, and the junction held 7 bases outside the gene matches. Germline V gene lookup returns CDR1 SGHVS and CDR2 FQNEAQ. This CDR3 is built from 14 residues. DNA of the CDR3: TGTGCCAGCAGCTTGGCGGAGCGGGAAAACGAGCAGTACTTC. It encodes CASSLAERENEQYF.

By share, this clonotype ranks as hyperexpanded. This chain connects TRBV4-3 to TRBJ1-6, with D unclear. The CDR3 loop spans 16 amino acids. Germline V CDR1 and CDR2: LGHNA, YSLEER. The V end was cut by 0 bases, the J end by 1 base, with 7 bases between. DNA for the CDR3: TGCGCCAGCAGCCAAGATCCGGGATCCTATAATTCACCCCTCCACTTT. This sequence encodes CASSQDPGSYNSPLHF.

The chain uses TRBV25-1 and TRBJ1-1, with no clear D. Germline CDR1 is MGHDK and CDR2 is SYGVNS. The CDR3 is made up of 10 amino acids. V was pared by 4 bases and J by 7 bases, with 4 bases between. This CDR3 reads CASSAGEAFF. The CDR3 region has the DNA TGTGCCAGCAGTGCCGGTGAAGCTTTCTTT.

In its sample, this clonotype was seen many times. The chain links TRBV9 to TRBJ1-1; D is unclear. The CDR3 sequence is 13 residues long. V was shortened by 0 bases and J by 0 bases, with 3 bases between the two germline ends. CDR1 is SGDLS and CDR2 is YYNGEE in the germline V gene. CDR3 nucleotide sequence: TGTGCCAGCAGCGTAGACGTGAACACTGAAGCTTTCTTT. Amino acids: CASSVDVNTEAFF.

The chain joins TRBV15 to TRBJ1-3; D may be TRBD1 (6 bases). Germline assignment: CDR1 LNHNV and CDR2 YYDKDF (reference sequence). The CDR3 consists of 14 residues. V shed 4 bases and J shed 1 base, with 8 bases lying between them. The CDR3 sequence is CATSTGQSGNTIYF. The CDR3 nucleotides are TGTGCCACCAGCACAGGACAGTCTGGAAACACCATATATTTT.

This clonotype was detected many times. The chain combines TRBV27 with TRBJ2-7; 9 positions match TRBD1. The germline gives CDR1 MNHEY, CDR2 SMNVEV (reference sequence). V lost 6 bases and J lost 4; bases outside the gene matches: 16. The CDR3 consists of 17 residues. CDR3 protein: CASRGQGDPVRPYEQYF. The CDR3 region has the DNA TGTGCCAGCAGGGGACAGGGTGACCCCGTACGCCCTTACGAGCAGTACTTC.

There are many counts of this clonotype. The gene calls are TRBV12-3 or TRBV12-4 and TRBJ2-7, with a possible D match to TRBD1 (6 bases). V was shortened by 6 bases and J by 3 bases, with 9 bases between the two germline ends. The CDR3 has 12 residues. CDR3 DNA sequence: TGTGCCAGCAGCTTGACAGGCTACGAGCAGTACTTC. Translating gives CASSLTGYEQYF.

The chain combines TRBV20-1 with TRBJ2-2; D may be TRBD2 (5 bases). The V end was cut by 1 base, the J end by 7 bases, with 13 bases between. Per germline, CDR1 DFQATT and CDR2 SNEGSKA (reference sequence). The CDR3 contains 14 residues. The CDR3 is CSARGRGDFGELFF. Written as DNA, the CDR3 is TGCAGTGCTAGAGGACGGGGAGATTTCGGGGAGCTGTTTTTT.

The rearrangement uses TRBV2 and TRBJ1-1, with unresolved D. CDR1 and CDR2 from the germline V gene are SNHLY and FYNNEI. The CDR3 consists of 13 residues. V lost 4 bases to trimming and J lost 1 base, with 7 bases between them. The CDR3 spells CASSATENTEAFF. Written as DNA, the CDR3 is TGTGCCAGCAGTGCAACGGAGAACACTGAAGCTTTCTTT.

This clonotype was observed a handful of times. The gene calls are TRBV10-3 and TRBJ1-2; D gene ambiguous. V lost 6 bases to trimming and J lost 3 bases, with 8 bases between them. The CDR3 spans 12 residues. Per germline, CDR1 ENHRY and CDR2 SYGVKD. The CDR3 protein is CAIRSSDYGYTF. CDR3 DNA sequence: TGTGCCATCAGGTCGAGTGACTATGGCTACACCTTC.